This TCR beta chain stems from a study of cytomegalovirus exposure and HLA in healthy donors. Study findings and constraints: Under in vitro conditions, a few CMV-associated chains were confirmed as specific for CMV antigens.

Remarks on this clone: Antigen specificity is unknown.

In the PCR, 60 Vbeta and 13 Jbeta primers were used. This table comes from immunoSEQ multiplex PCR, and its TCRdb copy is limited to in-frame clones, with some not included. The sample has around 150,000 clones, 68% seen once. This TCR came from a woman under 30 in good health and CMV-seropositive. Material: PBMCs.

The CDR3 reads CASRGLTHNEQFF. The CDR3 DNA is TGTGCCAGCAGGGGACTAACCCACAATGAGCAGTTCTTC. The chain carries TRBV2 and TRBJ2-1, with 7 nucleotides matching TRBD2. V lost 6 bases, J lost 5 bases, and 4 bases stayed unmatched. The CDR3 is made up of 13 amino acids. Looked up from germline, CDR1 is SNHLY and CDR2 is FYNNEI.